The 15 T cell receptor beta chains below come from one sample, sequenced in a study of PD-1 blockade in classical Hodgkin lymphoma. Time point reported: cycle 4 day 1 (C4D1), after 6 weeks of nivolumab. Every patient had relapsed following autologous stem cell transplantation, and cohorts differed in brentuximab vedotin exposure. Thawed PBMCs underwent magnetic negative selection to obtain purified CD8+ T cells. The table came from immunoSEQ multiplex PCR; TCRdb's copy has only in-frame clones and leaves some out. The repertoire holds 4,100 or so clones, with under 75% as singletons. The sequencing here drew on CD8+ T cells from blood, taken before the fourth cycle of nivolumab. Receptors originate from a human donor with classical Hodgkin lymphoma.

The V call is TRBV27, the J call TRBJ2-7; no definite D call. The CDR3 contains 12 residues. The V and J ends lost 5 bases and 6 bases respectively, with 11 bases between them. Germline-derived CDR1 and CDR2 are MNHEY and SMNVEV (reference sequence). CDR3 amino acids: CASSPDVGEQYF. In DNA, the CDR3 is TGTGCCAGCAGTCCGGATGTGGGCGAGCAGTACTTC.

The chain links TRBV7-9 to TRBJ2-1; D may be TRBD2 (6 bases). V lost 5 bases and J 3 bases, leaving 17 bases between the germline ends. The length of the CDR3 is 16 residues. The germline V gene encodes CDR1 SEHNR and CDR2 FQNEAQ (reference sequence). CDR3 residues: CASSDTAGPGYNEQFF. CDR3 DNA: TGTGCCAGCAGCGACACTGCGGGACCCGGCTACAATGAGCAGTTCTTC.

This chain uses TRBV11-2 with TRBJ2-7; D gene uncertain. There are 14 residues in the CDR3. The V end was cut by 1 base, the J end by 1 base, with 8 bases between. CDR1 is SGHAT and CDR2 is FQNNGV in the germline V gene. CDR3 sequence (DNA): TGTGCCAGCAGCTTAGGGGGTAGGTCCTACGAGCAGTACTTC. Its protein product is CASSLGGRSYEQYF.

The chain couples TRBV6-5 to TRBJ1-5; TRBD1 might be the D (6 bases). The germline V gene has CDR1 MNHEY and CDR2 SVGAGI. The CDR3 is 15 residues long. Trimming took 4 bases from V and 3 from J, leaving 13 bases between them. The CDR3 DNA is TGTGCCAGCAGTTTGAGACAGGTCTACAATCAGCCCCAGCATTTT. Protein product: CASSLRQVYNQPQHF.

The gene calls are TRBV4-3 and TRBJ2-3, with 7 bases identical to TRBD1. This CDR3 spans 18 amino acids. The germline V gene has CDR1 LGHNA and CDR2 YSLEER. Losses at the gene ends were 1 base for V and 2 bases for J; bases not matched to a gene: 12. The CDR3 nucleotides are TGCGCCAGCAGCCAAGTATTCACCACAGGGGTGGACACAGATACGCAGTATTTT. Its protein is CASSQVFTTGVDTDTQYF.

This clone was found a few times. V and J are TRBV15 and TRBJ1-2; the match to TRBD1 covers 8 bases. V dropped 0 bases and J dropped 4; count of bases not matched to a gene: 7. Germline CDR1 reads LNHNV; CDR2 reads YYDKDF (reference sequence). The CDR3 is 16 residues long. As DNA, the CDR3 is TGTGCCACCAGCAGAGAGGTGGACAGGGCGTCCTATGGCTACACCTTC. Translation gives CATSREVDRASYGYTF.

V and J are TRBV5-1 and TRBJ2-3, with D possibly being TRBD2 (6 bases). The germline gives CDR1 SGHRS, CDR2 YFSETQ. The CDR3 covers 16 residues. Trimming removed 3 bases from V and 1 base from J, with 15 bases in between. CDR3 DNA sequence: TGCGCCAGCAGCTGGAGGACCCCGGGGGGCACAGATACGCAGTATTTT. It specifies CASSWRTPGGTDTQYF. Using reference TRBV5-1 and TRBJ2-3 for the parts outside the CDR3, the full variable domain is KAGVTQTPRYLIKTRGQQVTLSCSPISGHRSVSWYQQTPGQGLQFLFEYFSETQRNKGNFPGRFSGRQFSNSRSEMNVSTLELGDSALYLCASSWRTPGGTDTQYFGPGTRLTVL.

This sequence joins TRBV6-6 and TRBJ2-3; D not resolved. This CDR3 is built from 11 residues. V lost 7 bases, J lost 8 bases, and 10 bases lay in between. Germline CDR1 MNHNY, CDR2 SVGAGI (reference sequence). The DNA of the CDR3 is TGTGCCAGCACCGAGACCGGTACGCAGTATTTT. It translates to CASTETGTQYF.

This clone was seen a handful of times. The chain combines TRBV5-6 with TRBJ1-5, with D maybe TRBD1 (6 bases). Germline assignment: CDR1 SGHDT and CDR2 YYEEEE. There are 15 residues in the CDR3. The germline V and J ends were trimmed by 2 bases and 1 base, with 10 bases remaining between them. Here the CDR3 reads CASSFQGGSNQPQHF. CDR3 nucleotide sequence: TGTGCCAGCAGCTTCCAAGGGGGGAGCAATCAGCCCCAGCATTTT.

The genes are TRBV6-5 and TRBJ2-7; D call uncertain. Germline assignment: CDR1 MNHEY and CDR2 SVGAGI. This CDR3 spans 13 amino acids. V gave up 2 bases and J gave up 1 base, with 6 bases separating them. CDR3 sequence (DNA): TGTGCCAGCAGTTACCAAGGATCCTACGAGCAGTACTTC. It specifies CASSYQGSYEQYF.

CDR3 sequence: CASSVAHYGYTF. The CDR3 region has the DNA TGTGCCAGCAGCGTAGCGCACTATGGCTACACCTTC. The chain carries TRBV9 and TRBJ1-2; D remains unclear. This CDR3 is built from 12 residues. Germline V gene sequence: CDR1 SGDLS, CDR2 YYNGEE. V dropped 0 bases and J dropped 3 bases, with 3 bases sitting between them.

The rearrangement joins TRBV18 to TRBJ2-1, with TRBD1 identical over 10 bases. Germline CDR1 is KGHSH and CDR2 is LQKENI. J was trimmed by 4 bases and V by 0 bases; bases with no gene match: 9. The CDR3 consists of 18 residues. This CDR3 is CASSPPDNRDRGYNEQFF. The CDR3 nucleotides are TGTGCCAGCTCACCACCGGATAACCGGGACAGGGGATACAATGAGCAGTTCTTC.

The J gene is TRBJ2-3, the V gene TRBV28, with D maybe TRBD2 (7 bases). Germline V gene lookup returns CDR1 MDHEN and CDR2 SYDVKM. This CDR3 has 14 residues. V was pared by 3 bases and J by 5 bases, with 12 bases between. The CDR3 coding sequence is TGTGCCAGCAGTTTGACGGGGGGCGGAGATACGCAGTATTTT. Translating it yields CASSLTGGGDTQYF.

This chain uses TRBV14 with TRBJ1-2; maybe TRBD1 (6 bases). Trimming removed 5 bases at V and 4 bases at J, with 14 bases between. The CDR3 extends over 14 amino acids. Germline CDR1 and CDR2: SGHDN and FVKESK. The CDR3 bases are TGTGCCAGCAGCGCTATGGGGGGCGGCTATGGCTACACCTTC. Residues: CASSAMGGGYGYTF. Combining the CDR3 with reference TRBV14 and TRBJ1-2 gives the whole variable domain EAGVTQFPSHSVIEKGQTVTLRCDPISGHDNLYWYRRVMGKEIKFLLHFVKESKQDESGMPNNRFLAERTGGTYSTLKVQPAELEDSGVYFCASSAMGGGYGYTFGSGTRLTVV.

The genes are TRBV4-1 and TRBJ1-5, with D hard to call. The CDR3 length is 16 residues. Germline V gene sequence: CDR1 MGHRA, CDR2 YSYEKL. V lost 0 bases, J lost 0 bases, and 9 bases lay in between. The CDR3 reads CASSQETRSSNQPQHF. The CDR3 DNA sequence: TGCGCCAGCAGCCAAGAAACCAGGTCTAGCAATCAGCCCCAGCATTTT.